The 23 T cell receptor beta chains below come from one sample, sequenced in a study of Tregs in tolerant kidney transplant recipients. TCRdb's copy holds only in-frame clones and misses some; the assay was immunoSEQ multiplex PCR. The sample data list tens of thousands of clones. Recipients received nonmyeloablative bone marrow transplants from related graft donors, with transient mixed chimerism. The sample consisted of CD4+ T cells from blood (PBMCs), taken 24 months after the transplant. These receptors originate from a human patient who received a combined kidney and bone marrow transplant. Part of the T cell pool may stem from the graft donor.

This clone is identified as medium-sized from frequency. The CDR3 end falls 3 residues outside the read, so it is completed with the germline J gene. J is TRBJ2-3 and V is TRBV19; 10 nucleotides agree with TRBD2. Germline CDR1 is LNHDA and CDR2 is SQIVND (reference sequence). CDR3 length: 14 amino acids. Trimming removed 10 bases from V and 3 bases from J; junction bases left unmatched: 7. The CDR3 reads CATKREGRTDTQYF. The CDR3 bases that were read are TGTGCCACCAAGCGGGAGGGCCGGACAGATACG.

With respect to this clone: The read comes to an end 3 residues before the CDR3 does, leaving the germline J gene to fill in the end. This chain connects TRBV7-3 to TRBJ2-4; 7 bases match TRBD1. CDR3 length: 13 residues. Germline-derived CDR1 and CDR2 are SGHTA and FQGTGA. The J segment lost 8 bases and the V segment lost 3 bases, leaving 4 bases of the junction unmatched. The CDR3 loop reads CASSLDQGDIQYF. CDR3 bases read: TGTGCCAGCAGCTTGGACCAGGGGGACATT.

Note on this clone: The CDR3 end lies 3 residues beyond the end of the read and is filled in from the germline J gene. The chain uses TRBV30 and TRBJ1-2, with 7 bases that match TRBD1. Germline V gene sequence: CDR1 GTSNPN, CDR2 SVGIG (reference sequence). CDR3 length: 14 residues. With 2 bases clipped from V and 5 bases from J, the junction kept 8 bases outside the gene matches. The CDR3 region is CAWSPTGQRYGYTF. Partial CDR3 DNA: TGTGCCTGGAGTCCCACGGGACAGAGATATGGC.

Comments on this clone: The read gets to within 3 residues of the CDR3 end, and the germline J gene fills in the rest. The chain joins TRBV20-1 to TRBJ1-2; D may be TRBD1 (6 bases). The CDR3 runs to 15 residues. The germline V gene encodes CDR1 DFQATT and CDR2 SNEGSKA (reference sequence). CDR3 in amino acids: CSARNNRAHRYGYTF. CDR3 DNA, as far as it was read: TGCAGTGCTAGGAATAACAGGGCGCATCGGTACGGC.

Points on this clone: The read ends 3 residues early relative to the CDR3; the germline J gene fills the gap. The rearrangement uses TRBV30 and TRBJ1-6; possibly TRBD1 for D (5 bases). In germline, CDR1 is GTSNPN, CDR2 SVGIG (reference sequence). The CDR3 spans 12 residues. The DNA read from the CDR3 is TGTGCCTGGAGGCTGAGGGGTGGAACC. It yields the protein CAWRLRGGT. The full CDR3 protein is CAWRLRGGTLHF.

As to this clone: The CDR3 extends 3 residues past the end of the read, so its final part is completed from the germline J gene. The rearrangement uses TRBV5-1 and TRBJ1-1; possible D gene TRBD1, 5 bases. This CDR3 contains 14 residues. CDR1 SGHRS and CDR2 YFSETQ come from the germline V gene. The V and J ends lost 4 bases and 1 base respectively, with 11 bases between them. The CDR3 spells CASSVLTENTEAFF. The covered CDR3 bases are TGCGCCAGCAGCGTACTGACAGAGAACACTGAA.

The CDR3 is CASSQKTSEFHNEQFF. The CDR3 bases that were read are TGTGCCAGCAGCCAAAAGACTAGCGAGTTCCACAATGAG. The chain employs TRBV7-6 and TRBJ2-1; 8 positions agree with TRBD2. Read sequence stops 3 residues before the CDR3 end, and the germline J gene provides the missing end. This CDR3 is 16 amino acids long. J gave up 5 bases and V 5 bases, and 11 bases lay outside the gene matches. Germline values: CDR1 SGHVS, CDR2 FNYEAQ.

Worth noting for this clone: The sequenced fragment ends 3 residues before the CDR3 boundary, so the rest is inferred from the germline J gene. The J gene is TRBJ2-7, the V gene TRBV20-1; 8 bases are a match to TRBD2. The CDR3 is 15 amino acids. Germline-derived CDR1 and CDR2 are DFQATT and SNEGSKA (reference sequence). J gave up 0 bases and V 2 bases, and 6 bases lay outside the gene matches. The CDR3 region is CSARKGGRSSYEQYF. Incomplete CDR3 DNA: TGCAGTGCTAGAAAGGGCGGGAGGAGCTCCTACGAG.

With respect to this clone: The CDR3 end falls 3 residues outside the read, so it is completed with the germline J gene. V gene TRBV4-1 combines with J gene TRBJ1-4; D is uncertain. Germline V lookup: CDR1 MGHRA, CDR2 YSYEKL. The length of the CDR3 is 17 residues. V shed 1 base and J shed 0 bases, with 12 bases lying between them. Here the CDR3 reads CASSQAPTGSTNEKLFF. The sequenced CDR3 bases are TGCGCCAGCAGCCAAGCCCCAACTGGTTCAACTAATGAAAAA.

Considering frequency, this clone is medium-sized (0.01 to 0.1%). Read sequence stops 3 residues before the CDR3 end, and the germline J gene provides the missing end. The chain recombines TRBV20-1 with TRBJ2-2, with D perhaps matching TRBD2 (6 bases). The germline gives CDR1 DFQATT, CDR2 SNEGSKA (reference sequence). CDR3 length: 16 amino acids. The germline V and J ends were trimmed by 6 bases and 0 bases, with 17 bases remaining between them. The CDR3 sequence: CSAQPLAEPNTGELFF. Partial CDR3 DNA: TGCAGTGCCCAGCCCTTAGCGGAGCCGAACACCGGGGAG.

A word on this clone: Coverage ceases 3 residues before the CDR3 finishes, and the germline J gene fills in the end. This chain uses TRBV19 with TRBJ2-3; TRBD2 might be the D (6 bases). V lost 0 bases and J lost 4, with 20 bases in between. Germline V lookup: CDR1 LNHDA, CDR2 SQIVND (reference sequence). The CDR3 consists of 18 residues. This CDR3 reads CASSIEPRAPGVADTQYF. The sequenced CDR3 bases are TGTGCCAGTAGTATAGAACCTAGGGCACCGGGGGTCGCAGATACG.

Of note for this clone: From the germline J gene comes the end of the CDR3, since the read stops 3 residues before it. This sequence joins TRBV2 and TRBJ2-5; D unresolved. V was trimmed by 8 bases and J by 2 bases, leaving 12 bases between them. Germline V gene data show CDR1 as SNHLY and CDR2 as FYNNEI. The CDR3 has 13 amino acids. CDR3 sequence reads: CASEQEIQETQYF. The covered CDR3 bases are TGTGCCAGCGAGCAGGAGATTCAAGAGACC.

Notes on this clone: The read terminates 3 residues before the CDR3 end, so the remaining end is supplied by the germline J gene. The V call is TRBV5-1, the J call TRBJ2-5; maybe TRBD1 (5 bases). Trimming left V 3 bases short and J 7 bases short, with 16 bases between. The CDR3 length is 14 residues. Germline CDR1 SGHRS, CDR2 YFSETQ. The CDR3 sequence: CASSSDTGVGTQYF. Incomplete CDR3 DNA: TGCGCCAGCAGCTCGGACACTGGGGTGGGGACC.

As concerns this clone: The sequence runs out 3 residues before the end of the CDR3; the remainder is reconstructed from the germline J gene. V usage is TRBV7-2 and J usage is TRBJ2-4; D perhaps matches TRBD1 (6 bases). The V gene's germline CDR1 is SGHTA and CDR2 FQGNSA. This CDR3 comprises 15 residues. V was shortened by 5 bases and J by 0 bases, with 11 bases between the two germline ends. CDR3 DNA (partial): TGTGCCAGCAGCAAGGACAGTCTAGCCAAAAACATT. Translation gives CASSKDSLAKNI. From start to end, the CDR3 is CASSKDSLAKNIQYF.

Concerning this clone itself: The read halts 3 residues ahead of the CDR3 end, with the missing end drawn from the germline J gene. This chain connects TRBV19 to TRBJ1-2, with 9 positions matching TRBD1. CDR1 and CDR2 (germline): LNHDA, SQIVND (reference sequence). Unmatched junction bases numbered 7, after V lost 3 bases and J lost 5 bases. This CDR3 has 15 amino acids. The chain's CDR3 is CASSMTGTGIYGYTF. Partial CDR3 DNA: TGTGCCAGTAGTATGACCGGGACAGGGATATATGGC. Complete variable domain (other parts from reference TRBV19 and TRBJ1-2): DGGITQSPKYLFRKEGQNVTLSCEQNLNHDAMYWYRQDPGQGLRLIYYSQIVNDFQKGDIAEGYSVSREKKESFPLTVTSAQKNPTAFYLCASSMTGTGIYGYTFGSGTRLTVV.

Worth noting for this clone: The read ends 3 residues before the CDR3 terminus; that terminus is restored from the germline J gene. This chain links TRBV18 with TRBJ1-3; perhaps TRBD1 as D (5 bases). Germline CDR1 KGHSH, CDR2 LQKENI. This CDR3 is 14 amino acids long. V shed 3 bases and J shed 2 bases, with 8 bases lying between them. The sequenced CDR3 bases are TGTGCCAGCTCACCTCAAGGGGCTGGAAACACC. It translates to CASSPQGAGNT. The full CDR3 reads CASSPQGAGNTIYF.

The CDR3 DNA, read in part, is TGCAGTGCTACTACGCGCCGGACTGGCACCTACAATGAG. Amino acid sequence: CSATTRRTGTYNE. The full CDR3 reads CSATTRRTGTYNEQFF. The V call is TRBV20-1, the J call TRBJ2-1, with a tentative D call TRBD2 (5 bases). The CDR3 extends 3 residues past the end of the read, so its final part is completed from the germline J gene. This CDR3 spans 16 amino acids. The germline V gene encodes CDR1 DFQATT and CDR2 SNEGSKA (reference sequence). The germline V and J ends were trimmed by 4 bases and 2 bases, with 18 bases remaining between them.

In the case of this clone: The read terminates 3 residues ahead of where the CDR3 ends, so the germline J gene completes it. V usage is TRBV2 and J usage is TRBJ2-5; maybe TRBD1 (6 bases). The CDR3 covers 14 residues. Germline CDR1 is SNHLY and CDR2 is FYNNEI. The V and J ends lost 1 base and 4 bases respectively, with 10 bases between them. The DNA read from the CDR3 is TGTGCCAGCAGTGAAGGGGGGCCCGTAGAGACC. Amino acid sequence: CASSEGGPVET. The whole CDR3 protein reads CASSEGGPVETQYF.

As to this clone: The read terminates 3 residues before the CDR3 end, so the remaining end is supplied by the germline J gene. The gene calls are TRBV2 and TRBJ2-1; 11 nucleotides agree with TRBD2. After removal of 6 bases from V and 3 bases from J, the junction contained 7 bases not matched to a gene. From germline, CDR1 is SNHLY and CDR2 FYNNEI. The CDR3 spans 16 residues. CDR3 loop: CASRSGTSGNYNEQFF. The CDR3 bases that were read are TGTGCCAGCAGATCAGGGACTAGCGGAAACTACAATGAG. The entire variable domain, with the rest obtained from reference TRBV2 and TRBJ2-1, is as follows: EPEVTQTPSHQVTQMGQEVILRCVPISNHLYFYWYRQILGQKVEFLVSFYNNEISEKSEIFDDQFSVERPDGSNFTLKIRSTKLEDSAMYFCASRSGTSGNYNEQFFGPGTRLTVL.

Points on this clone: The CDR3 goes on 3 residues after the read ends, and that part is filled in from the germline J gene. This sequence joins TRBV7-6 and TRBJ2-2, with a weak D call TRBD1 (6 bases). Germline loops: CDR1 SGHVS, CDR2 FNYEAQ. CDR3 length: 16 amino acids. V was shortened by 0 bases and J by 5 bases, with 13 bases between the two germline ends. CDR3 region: CASSLAARGLTGELFF. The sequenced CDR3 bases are TGTGCCAGCAGCTTAGCAGCCAGGGGCTTAACCGGGGAG.

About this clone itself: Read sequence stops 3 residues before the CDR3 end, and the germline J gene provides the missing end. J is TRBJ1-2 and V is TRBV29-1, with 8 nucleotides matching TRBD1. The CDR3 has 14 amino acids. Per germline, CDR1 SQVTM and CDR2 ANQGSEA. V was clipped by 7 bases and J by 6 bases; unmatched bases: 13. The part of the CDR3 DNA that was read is TGCAGCGCCATAGCAGGGGGCAAACTGAATGGC. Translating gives CSAIAGGKLNG. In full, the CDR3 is CSAIAGGKLNGYTF.

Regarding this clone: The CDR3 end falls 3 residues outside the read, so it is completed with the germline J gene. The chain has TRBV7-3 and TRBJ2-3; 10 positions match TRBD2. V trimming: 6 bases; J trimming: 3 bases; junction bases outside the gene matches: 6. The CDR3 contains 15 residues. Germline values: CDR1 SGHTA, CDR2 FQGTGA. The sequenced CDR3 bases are TGTGCCAGCAGGGGTGGACTAGCGGTTACAGATACG. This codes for CASRGGLAVTDT. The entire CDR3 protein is CASRGGLAVTDTQYF.

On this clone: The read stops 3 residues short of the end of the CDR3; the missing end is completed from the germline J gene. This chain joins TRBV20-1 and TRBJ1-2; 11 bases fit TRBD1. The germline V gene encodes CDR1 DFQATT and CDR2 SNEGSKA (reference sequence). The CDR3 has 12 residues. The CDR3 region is CRGQGGNYGYTF. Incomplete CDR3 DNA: TGCAGGGGACAGGGGGGCAACTATGGC.